The 32 T cell receptor beta chains listed next were all sequenced from one sample in a study of CD8 T cells in Susac syndrome. Reverse transcription of roughly 0.45 to 1 ug RNA was performed with random hexamers. TCRdb re-called the immunoSEQ multiplex PCR reads through MiXCR, storing one row per CDR3 protein. Found here are approximately 25,000 distinct CDR3 sequences, 85% to 95% of them singletons; the top ten hold 0.55% to 0.8%. Sequencing was performed on CD8+ T cells from PBMCs. All receptors derive from a human donor with Susac syndrome.

The chain employs TRBV10-3 and TRBJ2-7, with D maybe TRBD1 (6 bases). Trimming left V 7 bases short and J 5 bases short, with 12 bases between. The length of the CDR3 is 12 residues. Germline V CDR1 and CDR2: ENHRY, SYGVKD. CDR3 protein: CAIMAGENEQYF. CDR3 sequence (DNA): TGTGCCATCATGGCAGGGGAAAACGAGCAGTACTTC.

This sequence joins TRBV13 and TRBJ1-6; possibly TRBD1 for D (6 bases). V lost 5 bases and J lost 9, with 14 bases in between. Germline V gene lookup returns CDR1 PRHDT and CDR2 FYEKMQ (reference sequence). This CDR3 spans 14 amino acids. In DNA, the CDR3 is TGTGCCAGCAGCCGTACAGGGACTTTTTCACCCCTCCACTTT. This codes for CASSRTGTFSPLHF.

The J gene is TRBJ2-5, the V gene TRBV28, with TRBD2 as a possible D gene (7 bases). The V gene's germline CDR1 is MDHEN and CDR2 SYDVKM. Trimming shortened V by 8 bases and J by 4 bases, and 14 bases separated the two germline ends. CDR3 length: 13 amino acids. The CDR3 sequence: CASRSGGGETQYF. DNA for the CDR3: TGTGCCAGCCGCTCGGGGGGCGGAGAGACCCAGTACTTC.

V and J are TRBV2 and TRBJ2-7; no reliable D call. The CDR3 contains 13 residues. The ends were cut back, 6 bases at V and 3 bases at J, with 12 bases in the middle. Germline CDR1 and CDR2: SNHLY and FYNNEI. CDR3 sequence: CASSGSHLYEQYF. The CDR3 coding sequence is TGTGCCAGCAGCGGCAGTCACCTCTACGAGCAGTACTTC.

This chain links TRBV4-3 with TRBJ1-4; 7 bases agree with TRBD1. V was pared by 3 bases and J by 8 bases, with 9 bases of the junction left unmatched. This CDR3 contains 15 residues. CDR1 is LGHNA, CDR2 YSLEER, per germline. Written as DNA, the CDR3 is TGCGCCAGCAGCCAGGGGACAGCAAGGGCGGAAAAACTGTTTTTT. As protein: CASSQGTARAEKLFF.

The chain combines TRBV7-2 with TRBJ2-1, with unresolved D. The CDR3 is 14 amino acids. The germline V and J ends were trimmed by 0 bases and 4 bases, with 7 bases remaining between them. Looked up from germline, CDR1 is SGHTA and CDR2 is FQGNSA. CDR3 DNA sequence: TGTGCCAGCAGCTTAGCGCTCTCTTACAATGAGCAGTTCTTC. Translating gives CASSLALSYNEQFF.

V and J are TRBV6-4 and TRBJ2-1; 9 nucleotides align to TRBD1. CDR3 length equals 15 residues. The germline V gene has CDR1 MRHNA and CDR2 SNTAGT. V lost 0 bases to trimming and J lost 3 bases; unmatched junction nucleotides: 0. DNA for the CDR3: TGTGCCAGCAGTGACTCGACAGGGGGCTACAATGAGCAGTTCTTC. Residues: CASSDSTGGYNEQFF.

The rearrangement uses TRBV28 and TRBJ2-1; 7 nucleotides line up with TRBD1. The length of the CDR3 is 14 residues. The V segment lost 6 bases and the J segment 4 bases; nucleotides outside the gene matches: 6. Germline V gene data show CDR1 as MDHEN and CDR2 as SYDVKM. CDR3 nucleotide sequence: TGTGCCAGCAGCTATCCGGGACAGTACAATGAGCAGTTCTTC. Its translation: CASSYPGQYNEQFF.

The V and J genes are TRBV12-3 or TRBV12-4 and TRBJ2-1; D remains ambiguous. With 2 bases removed from V and 8 bases from J, the gap between germline ends came to 7 bases. The CDR3 extends over 12 amino acids. The CDR3 here is CASSLMGYEQFF. The CDR3 region has the DNA TGTGCCAGCAGTTTAATGGGATATGAGCAGTTCTTC.

The rearrangement uses TRBV6-2 or TRBV6-3 and TRBJ1-1; TRBD1 matches at 7 bases. The trim removed 0 bases at V and 2 bases at J, leaving 6 bases unmatched. The V gene's germline CDR1 is MNHEY and CDR2 SVGEGT. CDR3 length equals 16 residues. Here the CDR3 DNA reads TGTGCCAGCAGTTACTCATCGCACAGGGGCAACACTGAAGCTTTCTTT. Translation gives CASSYSSHRGNTEAFF.

The chain's CDR3 is CASSSQGGAYGELFF. The CDR3 DNA sequence: TGTGCCAGCAGCTCCCAAGGGGGGGCGTACGGGGAGCTGTTTTTT. The V gene is TRBV11-2, the J gene TRBJ2-2, with D tentatively TRBD2 (7 bases). CDR3 size: 15 residues. Trimming pared 4 bases from V and 7 bases from J, leaving 16 bases between. The germline V gene encodes CDR1 SGHAT and CDR2 FQNNGV. The variable domain in full, completed from reference TRBV11-2 and TRBJ2-2, reads EAGVAQSPRYKIIEKRQSVAFWCNPISGHATLYWYQQILGQGPKLLIQFQNNGVVDDSQLPKDRFSAERLKGVDSTLKIQPAKLEDSAVYLCASSSQGGAYGELFFGEGSRLTVL.

CDR3 sequence (DNA): TGTGCCAGCAGTCCTCCGGGTGGCGAGCAGTACTTC. This codes for CASSPPGGEQYF. J is TRBJ2-7 and V is TRBV25-1; D is undetermined. Germline CDR1 MGHDK, CDR2 SYGVNS. The CDR3 covers 12 residues. The V end lost 5 bases, the J end lost 6 bases, and 11 bases lay between the germline ends.

The rearrangement joins TRBV20-1 to TRBJ1-1; D is unclear. Germline CDR1 DFQATT, CDR2 SNEGSKA (reference sequence). V was clipped by 1 base and J by 2 bases, with 14 bases between them. The length of the CDR3 is 15 residues. In DNA form, the CDR3 reads TGCAGTGCTAGAGGGTTTGGCGGGAAAAACACTGAAGCTTTCTTT. It encodes CSARGFGGKNTEAFF.

The chain uses TRBV27 and TRBJ2-7, with 9 bases lining up with TRBD1. The CDR3 sequence is 16 residues long. Germline V gives CDR1 MNHEY, CDR2 SMNVEV (reference sequence). The V and J ends lost 0 bases and 5 bases, in that order; junction bases with no gene match: 8. For the CDR3, the DNA is TGTGCCAGCAGTTTATCGAGGGGACAGGGAATGCACGAGCAGTACTTC. It encodes CASSLSRGQGMHEQYF.

The CDR3 DNA is TGTGCCAGCCCACAGGGGATCGGCGAGCAGTACTTC. Translating it yields CASPQGIGEQYF. The J gene is TRBJ2-7, the V gene TRBV25-1, with TRBD1 identical over 7 bases. This CDR3 is built from 12 residues. Trimming removed 8 bases from V and 6 bases from J; junction bases left unmatched: 7. Germline V gives CDR1 MGHDK, CDR2 SYGVNS.

This clonotype was recorded only once. The V call is TRBV15, the J call TRBJ2-1, with D uncertain. V lost 0 bases to trimming and J lost 8 bases, with 8 bases between them. Germline lookup yields CDR1 LNHNV and CDR2 YYDKDF (reference sequence). The CDR3 has 13 residues. CDR3 DNA: TGTGCCACCAGCAGAGACGGGTTGTATGAGCAGTTCTTC. Protein product: CATSRDGLYEQFF.

The gene calls are TRBV3-1 and TRBJ2-2, with D possibly being TRBD1 (8 bases). The germline V gene has CDR1 LGHDT and CDR2 YNNKEL (reference sequence). There are 15 residues in the CDR3. Trimming took off 4 bases at V and 3 bases at J, with 12 bases between the two ends. The CDR3 DNA sequence: TGTGCCAGCAGCCGACAGGGGAGGGACACCGGGGAGCTGTTTTTT. Translated, it gives CASSRQGRDTGELFF.

The chain is built from TRBV4-1 and TRBJ2-5; possibly TRBD1 or TRBD2 for D (5 bases each). This CDR3 comprises 16 residues. Trimming took 4 bases from V and 3 from J, leaving 18 bases between them. Looked up from germline, CDR1 is MGHRA and CDR2 is YSYEKL. The CDR3 nucleotides are TGCGCCAGCAGCCCCATTCCGGGACGCCCAGAAGAGACCCAGTACTTC. Amino acids: CASSPIPGRPEETQYF.

This chain joins TRBV28 and TRBJ2-7; 8 bases are shared with TRBD1. V lost 10 bases, J lost 5 bases, and 13 bases stayed unmatched. Germline V CDR1 and CDR2: MDHEN, SYDVKM. The CDR3 loop spans 14 amino acids. The CDR3 DNA follows: TGTGCCACCTTATTGACAGGGGAAGGCCACGAGCAGTACTTC. This encodes CATLLTGEGHEQYF.

This clonotype was seen just once. This chain uses TRBV3-1 with TRBJ2-5; D is perhaps TRBD1 or TRBD2 (6 bases each). Germline CDR1 is LGHDT and CDR2 is YNNKEL (reference sequence). V shed 0 bases and J shed 5 bases, with 10 bases lying between them. This CDR3 spans 14 amino acids. The CDR3 sequence: CASSQEGGLETQYF. The CDR3 nucleotides read TGTGCCAGCAGCCAAGAAGGGGGGCTGGAGACCCAGTACTTC.

The chain uses TRBV29-1 and TRBJ1-4; no firm D call. The ends were cut back, 2 bases at V and 3 bases at J, with 7 bases in the middle. The CDR3 has 13 amino acids. Germline CDR1 and CDR2: SQVTM and ANQGSEA. The CDR3 DNA sequence: TGCAGCGTTGAACCGGCAGCTAATGAAAAACTGTTTTTT. Translating gives CSVEPAANEKLFF.

The genes are TRBV7-9 and TRBJ2-7; 7 nucleotides align to TRBD1. Per the germline V gene, CDR1 is SEHNR and CDR2 is FQNEAQ (reference sequence). V was clipped by 5 bases and J by 7 bases; unmatched bases: 14. The CDR3 is 15 amino acids. CDR3 sequence: CASSPLDRPSGEQYF. DNA of the CDR3: TGTGCCAGCAGCCCCCTGGACAGGCCATCGGGGGAGCAGTACTTC.

The rearrangement joins TRBV20-1 to TRBJ2-3; either TRBD1 or TRBD2 may fit D (5 bases each). The germline V gene has CDR1 DFQATT and CDR2 SNEGSKA (reference sequence). This CDR3 comprises 13 residues. The V end lost 1 base, the J end lost 3 bases, and 8 bases lay between the germline ends. The CDR3 region has the DNA TGCAGTGCTAGAGGGGGGAGAACAGATACGCAGTATTTT. Amino acid sequence: CSARGGRTDTQYF.

The chain joins TRBV14 to TRBJ2-5; D is possibly TRBD1 (6 bases). Germline V gene data show CDR1 as SGHDN and CDR2 as FVKESK. CDR3 length: 15 amino acids. V was trimmed by 5 bases and J by 0 bases, leaving 13 bases between them. The CDR3 region is CASSFGQLNQETQYF. CDR3 coding DNA: TGTGCCAGCAGCTTTGGACAGCTAAACCAAGAGACCCAGTACTTC. Combining the CDR3 with reference TRBV14 and TRBJ2-5 gives the whole variable domain EAGVTQFPSHSVIEKGQTVTLRCDPISGHDNLYWYRRVMGKEIKFLLHFVKESKQDESGMPNNRFLAERTGGTYSTLKVQPAELEDSGVYFCASSFGQLNQETQYFGPGTRLLVL.

This chain links TRBV28 with TRBJ1-5, with TRBD1 identical over 8 bases. The length of the CDR3 is 13 residues. With 2 bases clipped from V and 6 bases from J, the junction kept 0 bases outside the gene matches. The V gene's germline CDR1 is MDHEN and CDR2 SYDVKM. The CDR3 DNA sequence: TGTGCCAGCAGTTTACAGGGGGCTCAGCCCCAGCATTTT. It encodes CASSLQGAQPQHF. Combining the CDR3 with reference TRBV28 and TRBJ1-5 gives the whole variable domain DVKVTQSSRYLVKRTGEKVFLECVQDMDHENMFWYRQDPGLGLRLIYFSYDVKMKEKGDIPEGYSVSREKKERFSLILESASTNQTSMYLCASSLQGAQPQHFGDGTRLSIL.

The rearrangement links TRBV28 to TRBJ1-5; tentatively, D is TRBD1 (6 bases). The CDR3 contains 15 residues. Trimming took 2 bases from V and 7 from J, leaving 15 bases between them. Germline loops: CDR1 MDHEN, CDR2 SYDVKM. The CDR3 coding sequence is TGTGCCAGCAGTTTACGGGGGGCTAATCCCCAGCCCCAGCATTTT. Protein product: CASSLRGANPQPQHF.

V and J are TRBV5-6 and TRBJ2-3, with 9 bases identical to TRBD1. CDR1 SGHDT and CDR2 YYEEEE come from the germline V gene. V lost 4 bases, J lost 3 bases, and 6 bases stayed unmatched. The CDR3 has 15 amino acids. This CDR3 is CASSPRDRETDTQYF. The CDR3 DNA sequence: TGTGCCAGCAGCCCCCGGGACAGGGAAACAGATACGCAGTATTTT.

This chain connects TRBV11-2 to TRBJ2-1; possible D gene TRBD1, 5 bases. CDR3 size: 15 residues. The V end lost 3 bases, the J end lost 7 bases, and 16 bases lay between the germline ends. CDR1 is SGHAT, CDR2 FQNNGV, per germline. CDR3 DNA: TGTGCCAGCAGCTTCTACCGATCCTCAGGGAATGAGCAGTTCTTC. Encoded protein: CASSFYRSSGNEQFF.

V is TRBV1 and J is TRBJ1-1; TRBD1 is the table's D call and was not checked against the DNA. TRBV1 is reported as a pseudogene. The CDR3 consists of 19 residues. The CDR3 is CTSSRGSGDREKLSAEAFF. CDR3 in DNA: TGCACCAGCAGCCGAGGGTCTGGGGACAGGGAAAAATTGAGCGCTGAAGCTTTCTTT.

V is TRBV5-6 and J is TRBJ2-7; TRBD1 might be the D (6 bases). Trimming took off 4 bases at V and 3 bases at J, with 14 bases between the two ends. Germline CDR1 SGHDT, CDR2 YYEEEE. The CDR3 totals 14 residues. DNA of the CDR3: TGTGCCAGCAGCATTGGACAGATCTTCTACGAGCAGTACTTC. Encoded protein: CASSIGQIFYEQYF.

With respect to this clonotype: A junction end diverges from the germline sequence, so it may reflect a read error. The genes are TRBV2 and TRBJ2-1, with 8 bases identical to TRBD1. The CDR3 consists of 9 residues. The germline CDR1 and CDR2 sequences are SNHLY and FYNNEI. The CDR3 DNA reads as TGTGCCAGCTCACGGACAGGGCTCTTC. Its protein is CASSRTGLF.

The J gene is TRBJ2-2, the V gene TRBV7-9; D gene uncertain. V lost 3 bases, J lost 6 bases, and 11 bases lay in between. Germline-derived CDR1 and CDR2 are SEHNR and FQNEAQ (reference sequence). CDR3 length equals 14 residues. In DNA, the CDR3 is TGTGCCAGCAGCTTGGGGATAGTGGCCGGGGAGCTGTTTTTT. Translating gives CASSLGIVAGELFF.